One and the same sample provided the 17 T cell receptor beta chains below, sequenced in a study of identical twins. TCRdb re-called the 5' RACE reads through MiXCR, storing one row per CDR3 protein. The repertoire holds more than 1.5 million distinct CDR3 sequences, with more than 30% as singletons. The sample consisted of cord blood. Source of these receptors: a newborn girl in good health.

In its sample, this clonotype was seen a few times. This chain joins TRBV20-1 and TRBJ2-1; 8 nucleotides agree with TRBD2. V lost 4 bases and J lost 0; bases outside the gene matches: 5. The CDR3 length is 15 residues. CDR1 and CDR2 from the germline V gene are DFQATT and SNEGSKA (reference sequence). This CDR3 reads CSATFGGGSYNEQFF. The CDR3 region has the DNA TGCAGTGCTACCTTCGGGGGGGGCTCCTACAATGAGCAGTTCTTC.

The rearrangement links TRBV20-1 to TRBJ2-3; D might be TRBD2 (6 bases). Germline V lookup: CDR1 DFQATT, CDR2 SNEGSKA (reference sequence). The CDR3 sequence is 14 residues long. Between the trimmed V and J ends, which lost 7 bases and 2 bases, there was a span of 16 bases. CDR3: CSVARDSITDTQYF. In DNA, the CDR3 is TGCAGTGTAGCCCGGGACTCCATCACAGATACGCAGTATTTT.

V is TRBV4-2 and J is TRBJ2-7; no reliable D call. Trimming cost V 0 bases and J 2 bases, with 5 bases left between them. Germline assignment: CDR1 LGHNA and CDR2 YNFKEQ. The CDR3 is 13 residues long. CDR3 region: CASSQEKAYEQYF. CDR3 DNA: TGTGCCAGCAGCCAAGAAAAGGCCTACGAGCAGTACTTC.

The rearrangement links TRBV4-2 to TRBJ2-1; 11 bases map to TRBD2. J gave up 10 bases and V 1 base, and 9 bases lay outside the gene matches. Per the germline V gene, CDR1 is LGHNA and CDR2 is YNFKEQ. The CDR3 length is 16 residues. CDR3 loop: CASSQGLAGYFGEQFF. The CDR3 region has the DNA TGTGCCAGCAGCCAAGGACTAGCGGGATACTTTGGGGAGCAGTTCTTC.

This rearrangement joins TRBV5-1 to TRBJ1-1; TRBD1 agrees at 7 bases. CDR3 length equals 14 residues. With 6 bases clipped from V and 0 bases from J, the junction kept 5 bases outside the gene matches. CDR1 and CDR2 from the germline V gene are SGHRS and YFSETQ. CDR3 coding DNA: TGCGCCAGCACTTGGACAGGAATGAACACTGAAGCTTTCTTT. Its protein product is CASTWTGMNTEAFF.

This clonotype was found once. Its ends do not fully match the called genes, so a read error is possible. This chain uses TRBV20-1 with TRBJ1-3; no clear D. Germline values: CDR1 DFQATT, CDR2 SNEGSKA (reference sequence). The CDR3 runs to 14 residues. The DNA of the CDR3 is TGCAGTGCTAGAGATAGTAGCAAGGGAAGCACCATATATTTT. Amino acids: CSARDSSKGSTIYF.

This clonotype was seen more than once but under ten times. The chain couples TRBV6-5 to TRBJ1-1; 12 nucleotides align to TRBD1. The germline gives CDR1 MNHEY, CDR2 SVGAGI. This CDR3 has 18 amino acids. The V segment lost 2 bases and the J segment 1 base; nucleotides outside the gene matches: 8. The CDR3 sequence is CASSYRTGTGGSNTEAFF. CDR3 nucleotide sequence: TGTGCCAGCAGTTACCGTACCGGGACAGGGGGCTCGAACACTGAAGCTTTCTTT.

The chain combines TRBV2 with TRBJ1-5, with D maybe TRBD1 (6 bases). The V and J ends lost 7 bases and 9 bases respectively, with 37 bases between them. CDR1 and CDR2 (germline): SNHLY, FYNNEI. This CDR3 is 20 amino acids long. As DNA, the CDR3 is TGTGCCAGCAAGCGCACAGGAAACCCAAACCGGGACAATGAGATAACGCCCCAGCATTTT. It specifies CASKRTGNPNRDNEITPQHF.

The chain uses TRBV4-1 and TRBJ2-1, with 9 bases aligning to TRBD2. V gave up 0 bases and J gave up 6 bases; unmatched junction bases: 12. The CDR3 sequence is 18 residues long. Germline V gene sequence: CDR1 MGHRA, CDR2 YSYEKL. CDR3 amino acids: CASSQDRVAGAFFNEQFF. The CDR3 region has the DNA TGCGCCAGCAGCCAAGATAGGGTAGCGGGGGCTTTCTTCAATGAGCAGTTCTTC.

The rearrangement joins TRBV6-2 or TRBV6-3 to TRBJ2-7, with D perhaps given as TRBD1 or TRBD2 (5 bases each). Germline V gene sequence: CDR1 MNHEY, CDR2 SVGEGT. V lost 4 bases and J lost 0, with 13 bases in between. The CDR3 is made up of 15 amino acids. The CDR3, as DNA: TGTGCCAGCAGTTCGGGTGGGACGGCCTCCTACGAGCAGTACTTC. Protein: CASSSGGTASYEQYF.

This clonotype was seen ten or more times. The chain has TRBV29-1 and TRBJ2-5; D is perhaps TRBD2 (6 bases). The CDR3 has 13 amino acids. Looked up from germline, CDR1 is SQVTM and CDR2 is ANQGSEA. Trimming pared 4 bases from V and 1 base from J, leaving 10 bases between. CDR3 loop: CSVARLVQETQYF. CDR3 in DNA: TGCAGCGTTGCCAGACTAGTCCAAGAGACCCAGTACTTC.

This clonotype has just a few counts. CDR3: CSVDRGTGSYEQYF. CDR3 nucleotide sequence: TGCAGCGTTGACCGAGGGACGGGCTCCTACGAGCAGTACTTC. This chain links TRBV29-1 with TRBJ2-7; D may match TRBD1 or TRBD2 (5 bases each). CDR1 and CDR2 (germline): SQVTM, ANQGSEA. Trimming left V 3 bases short and J 0 bases short, with 12 bases between. This CDR3 is 14 amino acids long.

The V and J genes are TRBV20-1 and TRBJ1-5, with a tentative D call TRBD1 (5 bases). The CDR3 has 15 residues. V was shortened by 0 bases and J by 2 bases, with 11 bases between the two germline ends. Germline V gene sequence: CDR1 DFQATT, CDR2 SNEGSKA (reference sequence). This CDR3 reads CSARDKGAGNQPQHF. CDR3 in DNA: TGCAGTGCTAGAGATAAAGGGGCGGGCAATCAGCCCCAGCATTTT.

This clonotype was found a few times. The chain combines TRBV5-1 with TRBJ2-5, with D possibly matching TRBD1 (6 bases). From germline, CDR1 is SGHRS and CDR2 YFSETQ. The CDR3 spans 15 residues. The V end lost 3 bases, the J end lost 5 bases, and 17 bases lay between the germline ends. For the CDR3, the DNA is TGCGCCAGCAGCTCCACATTAGACAGGTGGGAGACCCAGTACTTC. This translates into CASSSTLDRWETQYF. The variable domain in full, with the rest retrieved from reference TRBV5-1 and TRBJ2-5, is KAGVTQTPRYLIKTRGQQVTLSCSPISGHRSVSWYQQTPGQGLQFLFEYFSETQRNKGNFPGRFSGRQFSNSRSEMNVSTLELGDSALYLCASSSTLDRWETQYFGPGTRLLVL.

The V gene is TRBV2, the J gene TRBJ1-2, with 8 bases lining up with TRBD1. Germline V gene data show CDR1 as SNHLY and CDR2 as FYNNEI. The CDR3 sequence is 15 residues long. The V gene end was trimmed by 5 bases and the J gene end by 7 bases; junction bases not matched to a gene: 12. CDR3 coding DNA: TGTGCCAGCAGTAAAGTGGCCAGGGGGCCTATTGGCTACACCTTC. This translates into CASSKVARGPIGYTF.

As concerns this clonotype: Sequence at one end of the junction differs from germline and may be a read error. The chain couples TRBV29-1 to TRBJ2-1, with 7 bases lining up with TRBD1. CDR1 SQVTM and CDR2 ANQGSEA come from the germline V gene. The CDR3 consists of 14 residues. The CDR3 nucleotides are TGCGGCGTTGCGGCGACAGGGCCTAACAATGAGCAGTTCTTC. Its protein product is CGVAATGPNNEQFF.

CDR3 residues: CAWNPLAGGPNIQYF. The CDR3 DNA reads as TGTGCCTGGAATCCCCTAGCGGGAGGGCCCAACATTCAGTACTTC. The J gene is TRBJ2-4, the V gene TRBV30, with TRBD2 identical over 12 bases. CDR1 is GTSNPN and CDR2 is SVGIG in the germline V gene (reference sequence). This CDR3 is 15 amino acids long. The trim removed 4 bases at V and 7 bases at J, leaving 8 bases unmatched.